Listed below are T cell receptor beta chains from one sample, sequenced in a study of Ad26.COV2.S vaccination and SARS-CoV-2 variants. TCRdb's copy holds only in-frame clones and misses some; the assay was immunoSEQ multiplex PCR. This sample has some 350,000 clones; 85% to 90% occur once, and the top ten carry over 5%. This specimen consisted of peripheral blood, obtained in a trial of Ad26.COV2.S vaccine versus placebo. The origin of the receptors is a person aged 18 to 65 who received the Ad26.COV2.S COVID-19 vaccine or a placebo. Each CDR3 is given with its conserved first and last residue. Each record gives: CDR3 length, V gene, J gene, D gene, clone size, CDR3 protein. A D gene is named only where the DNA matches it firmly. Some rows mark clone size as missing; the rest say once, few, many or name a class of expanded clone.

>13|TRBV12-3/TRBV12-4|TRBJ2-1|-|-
CASSLGVWGEQFF
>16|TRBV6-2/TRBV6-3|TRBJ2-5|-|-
CASSYGGAAAQETQYF
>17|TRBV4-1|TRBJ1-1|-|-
CASSQVGSTMGYTEAFF
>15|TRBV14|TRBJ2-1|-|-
CASSQGRRPYNEQFF
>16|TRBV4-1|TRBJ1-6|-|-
CASSQQIGDLNSPLHF
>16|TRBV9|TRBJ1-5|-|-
CASSLGEGGSNQPQHF
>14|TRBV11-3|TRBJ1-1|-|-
CASSLAQGNTEAFF
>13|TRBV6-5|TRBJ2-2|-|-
CASRQGYTGELFF
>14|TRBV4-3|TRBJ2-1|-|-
CASSQDTTSDEQFF
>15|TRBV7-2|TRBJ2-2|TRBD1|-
CASSLIGTGAGELFF
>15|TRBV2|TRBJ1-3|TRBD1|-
CASSEKGGAGNTIYF
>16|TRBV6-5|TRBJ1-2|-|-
CASSYDQGARAYGYTF
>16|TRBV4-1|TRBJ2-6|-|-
CASSLAVISGANVLTF
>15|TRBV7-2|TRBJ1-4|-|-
CASSPQRAGREKLFF
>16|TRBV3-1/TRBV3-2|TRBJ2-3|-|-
CASSQESGLITDTQYF
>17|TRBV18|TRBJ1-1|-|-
CASSPYDVGARTTEAFF
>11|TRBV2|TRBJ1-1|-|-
CASLAPTEAFF
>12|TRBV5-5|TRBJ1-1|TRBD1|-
CASSSTGMEAFF
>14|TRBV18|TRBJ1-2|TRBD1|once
CASSQGVVDYGYTF
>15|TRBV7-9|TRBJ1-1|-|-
CASSLVQGWNTEAFF
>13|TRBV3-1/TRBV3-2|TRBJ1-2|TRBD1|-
CASSQGQSYGYTF
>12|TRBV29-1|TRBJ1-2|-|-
CSVESDRYGYTF
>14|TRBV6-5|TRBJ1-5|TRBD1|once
CASSQGQGNQPQHF
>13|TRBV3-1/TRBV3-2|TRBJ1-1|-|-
CASSQDWRVGAFF
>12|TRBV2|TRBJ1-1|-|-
CASSEAPAEAFF
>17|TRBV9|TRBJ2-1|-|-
CASSVGGTGPPYNEQFF
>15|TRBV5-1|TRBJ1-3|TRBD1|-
CASTRDTGAGNTIYF
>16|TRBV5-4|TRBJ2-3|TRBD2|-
CASSLIQREGGDTQYF
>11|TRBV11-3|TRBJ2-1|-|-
CASSFYNEQFF
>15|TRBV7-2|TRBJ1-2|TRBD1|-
CASSRRTGDVYGYTF
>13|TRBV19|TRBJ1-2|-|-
CASSMAGGDGYTF
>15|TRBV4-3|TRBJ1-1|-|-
CASSPEGVGDTEAFF
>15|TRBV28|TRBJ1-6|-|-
CASTGPRPYNSPLHF
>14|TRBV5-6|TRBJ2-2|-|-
CASSSYQGPGELFF
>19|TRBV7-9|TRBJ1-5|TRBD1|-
CASSLTRQGSIGSNQPQHF
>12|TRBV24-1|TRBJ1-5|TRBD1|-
CATSETGQPQHF
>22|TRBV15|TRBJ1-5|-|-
CATSRGSLWGSSQESSNQPQHF
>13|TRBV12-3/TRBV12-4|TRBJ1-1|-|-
CASSLVSWLEAFF
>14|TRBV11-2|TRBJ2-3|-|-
CASSLDGGTDTQYF
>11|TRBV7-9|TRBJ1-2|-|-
CASSSDHGYTF
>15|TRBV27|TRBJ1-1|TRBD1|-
CASSLSPDRGAEAFF
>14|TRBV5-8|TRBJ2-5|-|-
CASSLAAPMETQYF
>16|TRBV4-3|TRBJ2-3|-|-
CASSQVGAGEEDTQYF
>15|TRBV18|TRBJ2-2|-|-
CASSPQGINTGELFF
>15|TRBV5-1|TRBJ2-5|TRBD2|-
CASSQASGVLETQYF
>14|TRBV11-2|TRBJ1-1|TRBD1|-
CASSRNQGGTEAFF
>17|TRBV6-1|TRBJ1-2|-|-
CASSEAEQGLRLGGYTF